Below are 7 T cell receptor beta chains sequenced from a single sample in a study of blood T cell repertoires in COVID-19. Data came from immunoSEQ multiplex PCR; TCRdb stores just in-frame clones and leaves some out. Altogether some 120,000 clones are present, 65% to 90% being singletons, with the ten largest covering 27%. Material: peripheral blood. These receptors all stem from a woman older than 75 with acute or convalescent COVID-19.

This clone occurred once. This chain links TRBV2 with TRBJ1-5, with 9 bases that match TRBD1. Germline values: CDR1 SNHLY, CDR2 FYNNEI. Germline trimming cut 6 bases from V and 5 bases from J; bases unmatched to any gene: 11. The CDR3 has 16 amino acids. This CDR3 reads CASRLRGQGGYQPQHF. The DNA for the CDR3 is TGTGCCAGCAGGCTTCGGGGACAGGGCGGGTATCAGCCCCAGCATTTT.

J is TRBJ2-1 and V is TRBV2, with D possibly matching TRBD2 (5 bases). The CDR3 contains 14 residues. Looked up from germline, CDR1 is SNHLY and CDR2 is FYNNEI. V lost 4 bases to trimming and J lost 7 bases, with 14 bases between them. The CDR3: CASSVTRGVNEQFF. The CDR3 DNA sequence: TGTGCCAGCAGTGTAACCCGGGGAGTTAATGAGCAGTTCTTC.

This clone has only a few counts. The chain couples TRBV29-1 to TRBJ1-2; 7 bases align to TRBD1. The junction had 10 bases not matched to a gene; V was cut back by 6 bases and J by 0 bases. Germline loops: CDR1 SQVTM, CDR2 ANQGSEA. The CDR3 is 15 residues long. The CDR3 loop is CSVPWGGTANYGYTF. DNA for the CDR3: TGCAGCGTCCCCTGGGGTGGGACAGCTAACTATGGCTACACCTTC.

This rearrangement joins TRBV5-4 to TRBJ1-1; possible D gene TRBD1, 6 bases. V was cut by 9 bases and J by 1 base, with 28 bases left in between. The CDR3 consists of 18 residues. Germline V lookup: CDR1 SGHNT, CDR2 YYREEE (reference sequence). The chain's CDR3 is CATSSAGGRIRANTEAFF. CDR3 sequence (DNA): TGTGCCACATCCTCAGCGGGGGGCCGGATAAGGGCGAACACTGAAGCTTTCTTT.

There are a few counts of this clone. One end of the junction does not line up with germline, which may come from a read error. The rearrangement joins TRBV28 to TRBJ1-5; 11 bases line up with TRBD1. CDR1 MDHEN and CDR2 SYDVKM come from the germline V gene. This CDR3 is 16 amino acids long. Here the CDR3 reads CASSVPGTGGNRPQHF. CDR3 DNA sequence: TGTGCCAGCAGTGTTCCCGGGACAGGGGGTAATCGGCCCCAGCATTTT.

The rearrangement links TRBV15 to TRBJ2-3; 10 nucleotides match TRBD1. This CDR3 comprises 17 residues. Germline CDR1 and CDR2: LNHNV and YYDKDF (reference sequence). V was clipped by 5 bases and J by 4 bases; unmatched bases: 12. Here the CDR3 reads CATSDPTGGAYSDTQYF. CDR3 nucleotide sequence: TGTGCCACCAGCGACCCGACAGGGGGCGCTTACTCAGATACGCAGTATTTT.

The J gene is TRBJ1-2, the V gene TRBV10-3, with 9 bases that match TRBD1. There are 12 residues in the CDR3. Looked up from germline, CDR1 is ENHRY and CDR2 is SYGVKD. Trimming at V came to 7 bases and at J to 6 bases, leaving 3 bases not matched to a gene. The CDR3 DNA reads TGTGCCATCACCCGGGACAGGGATGGCTACACCTTC. Its translation is CAITRDRDGYTF.